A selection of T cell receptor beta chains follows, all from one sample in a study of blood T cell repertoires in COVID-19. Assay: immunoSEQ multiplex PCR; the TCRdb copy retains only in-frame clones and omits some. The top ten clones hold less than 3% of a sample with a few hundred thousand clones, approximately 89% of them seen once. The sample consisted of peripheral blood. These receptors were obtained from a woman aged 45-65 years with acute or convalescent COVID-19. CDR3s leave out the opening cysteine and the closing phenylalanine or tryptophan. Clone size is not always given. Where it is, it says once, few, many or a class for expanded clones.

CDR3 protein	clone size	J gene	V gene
ATSRDLGTGWTNYGYT	-	TRBJ1-2	TRBV15
ASSYRGHTEAF	-	TRBJ1-1	TRBV27
ASTGYGLATGANVLT	-	TRBJ2-6	TRBV10-2
ASSQTSGNSYNEQF	-	TRBJ2-1	TRBV7-2
ATSVDISTDTQY	once	TRBJ2-3	TRBV19
ASSSRTGFFSNQPQH	-	TRBJ1-5	TRBV7-6
ASSPPKWRGQGYT	once	TRBJ1-2	TRBV18
ANYPQGLSYEQY	-	TRBJ2-7	TRBV10-1
SASRTGRGTAGELF	-	TRBJ2-2	TRBV20-1
ASSYGQQNQPQH	-	TRBJ1-5	TRBV6-5
ASSQEFITDQPQH	-	TRBJ1-5	TRBV4-3
ASSFDRVGNTEAF	once	TRBJ1-1	TRBV11-2
AWGRLGGNTIY	-	TRBJ1-3	TRBV30
ATSRDQGSTYEQY	once	TRBJ2-7	TRBV15
ASSLRASGLYNEQF	-	TRBJ2-1	TRBV7-3
ASSRQQGTEAF	-	TRBJ1-1	TRBV7-3
ATQPTARNEKLF	-	TRBJ1-4	TRBV24-1
ASSWTGIQETQY	-	TRBJ2-5	TRBV5-6
ASSEGEYGYT	few	TRBJ1-2	TRBV5-1
ASSRGTGMDQPQH	once	TRBJ1-5	TRBV5-1
ASSLVQGDQPQH	-	TRBJ1-5	TRBV28